These T cell receptor beta chains were read from a single sample in a study of early T cells in non-severe SARS-CoV-2 infection. TCRdb recomputed calls from the 5' RACE reads with MiXCR, one row per CDR3 protein. Among some 82,000 distinct CDR3 sequences listed, roughly 12% were seen once. Sequenced here: whole blood, sampled at baseline. These receptors were collected from an adult who was a healthcare worker with PCR-confirmed SARS-CoV-2 infection or an uninfected control (not recorded which). Both conserved end residues are part of each CDR3. D genes are given only for firm matches. Some rows have no size entry. The others give once, few or many, or a class for an expanded clone.

-	TRBV20-1	TRBD1	TRBJ1-4	TGCAGTGCTTTTGACAGGGTGAGGGAAAAACTGTTTTTT	CSAFDRVREKLFF
few	TRBV18	TRBD2	TRBJ2-7	TGTGCCAGCTCACCTGCCGGGCTAGCGGGGTCCTACGAGCAGTACTTC	CASSPAGLAGSYEQYF
few	TRBV24-1	TRBD1	TRBJ2-2	TGTGCCACCAGCCCGGACAGGGGGCGAGGCACCGGGGAGCTGTTTTTT	CATSPDRGRGTGELFF
-	TRBV20-1	-	TRBJ2-5	TGCAGTGCTAGTGATCGGGAGACCCAGTACTTC	CSASDRETQYF
-	TRBV24-1	-	TRBJ2-3	TGTGCCACCAGGGGGGCCGGCACAGATACGCAGTATTTT	CATRGAGTDTQYF
-	TRBV19	-	TRBJ2-3	TGTGCCAGTGACCGTGGAGGGATGGATACGCAGTATTTT	CASDRGGMDTQYF
few	TRBV24-1	TRBD2	TRBJ2-1	TGTGCCACCAGTCCCGCGGGAGAGGTATACAATGAGCAGTTCTTC	CATSPAGEVYNEQFF
many	TRBV25-1	TRBD1	TRBJ2-7	TGTGCCAGCAGCTGGACAGGGGGCTACGAGCAGTACTTC	CASSWTGGYEQYF
few	TRBV20-1	-	TRBJ1-1	TGCAGTGCTAGCCCCTCTAGATTACGGACCATGAACACTGAAGCTTTCTTT	CSASPSRLRTMNTEAFF
many	TRBV5-1	-	TRBJ2-7	TGCGCCAGCAGCTTCGAGCGATACTACGAGCAGTACTTC	CASSFERYYEQYF
-	TRBV7-3	TRBD1	TRBJ2-5	TGTGCCAGCAGCTGGACAGGGGGCGAAGAGACCCAGTACTTC	CASSWTGGEETQYF
-	TRBV20-1	TRBD2	TRBJ2-7	TGCAGTGCCCGCTTGGGGAGCGGGAGGGCTGATGAGCAGTACTTC	CSARLGSGRADEQYF
many	TRBV7-2	TRBD2	TRBJ2-4	TGTGCCAGCAGCCCGTCTAGCGGGAGGGACATTCAGTACTTC	CASSPSSGRDIQYF
-	TRBV29-1	-	TRBJ1-1	TGCAGCGTTGAGATTCAGAGGGGTATTCGGACTGAAGCTTTCTTT	CSVEIQRGIRTEAFF
-	TRBV11-2	-	TRBJ2-3	TGTGCCAGCGCTATGCATCAGGGATCCAGGGATACGCAGTATTTT	CASAMHQGSRDTQYF
many	TRBV6-4	-	TRBJ1-2	TGTGCCAGCAGTGACTCAGCCAGGGGAAACTATGGCTACACCTTC	CASSDSARGNYGYTF
many	TRBV12-5	-	TRBJ1-2	TGTGCTAGTGGTTTATTAGGAAATGGCTACACCTTC	CASGLLGNGYTF
-	TRBV10-3	-	TRBJ1-2	TGTGCCATCAGTGAAAGACAAACCCCCTATGGCTACACCTTC	CAISERQTPYGYTF
once	TRBV5-1	TRBD2	TRBJ2-2	TGCGCCAGCAGCTTGGGGCTAGCGGGATCGAACACCGGGGAGCTGTTTTTT	CASSLGLAGSNTGELFF
many	TRBV10-3	TRBD1	TRBJ1-5	TGTGCCATCAGTGAGGGACAGGGTCAGCCCCAGCATTTT	CAISEGQGQPQHF
-	TRBV12-3/TRBV12-4	-	TRBJ1-1	TGTGCCAGCAGTTTAATGCTGAACACTGAAGCTTTCTTT	CASSLMLNTEAFF
many	TRBV7-2	-	TRBJ1-1	TGTGCCAGCAGCCCAGGCGGGTACGGAACTGAAGCTTTCTTT	CASSPGGYGTEAFF
-	TRBV24-1	-	TRBJ1-2	TGTGCCACCAGTGACCCGAACAGGTCTCTAAGCTACACCTTC	CATSDPNRSLSYTF
few	TRBV5-1	-	TRBJ2-6	TGCGCCAGCAGCTGGGTCCCCGGGGCCAACGTCCTGACTTTC	CASSWVPGANVLTF
few	TRBV9	-	TRBJ2-1	TGTGCCAGCAGCGTAGACCCCCCCAGCGGCCCCTACAATGAGCAGTTCTTC	CASSVDPPSGPYNEQFF
many	TRBV30	-	TRBJ2-2	TGTGCCTGGAGTGGGAGCGGGCAGGGGGGAACCGGGGAGCTGTTTTTT	CAWSGSGQGGTGELFF
-	TRBV5-5	-	TRBJ1-3	TGTGCCAGCAGCTTGGATAGCGAGGAACCTGGAAACACCATATATTTT	CASSLDSEEPGNTIYF
few	TRBV30	-	TRBJ2-5	TGTGCCTGGATGTATGGCAGGTTACGCCAAGAGACCCAGTACTTC	CAWMYGRLRQETQYF
few	TRBV12-3/TRBV12-4	-	TRBJ1-1	TGTGCCAGCAGTCTTAGGGGGAAGGGAACTGAAGCTTTCTTT	CASSLRGKGTEAFF
-	TRBV29-1	-	TRBJ2-5	TGCAGCGTTAGGACTGCGGGAGAGACCCAGTACTTC	CSVRTAGETQYF
many	TRBV2	TRBD1	TRBJ1-1	TGTGCCAGCGGGGGACAGGGGAACACTGAAGCTTTCTTT	CASGGQGNTEAFF
-	TRBV29-1	TRBD1	TRBJ1-1	TGCAGCGCTACGGGGACAGGGGGTATAGCTGAAGCTTTCTTT	CSATGTGGIAEAFF
-	TRBV18	-	TRBJ1-6	TGTGCCAGCTCGTTAGGGGATCGATCACCCCTCCACTTT	CASSLGDRSPLHF
-	TRBV10-1	-	TRBJ2-1	TGCGCCAGCAGCGCTGGACAACCCCATGAGCAGTTCTTC	CASSAGQPHEQFF
few	TRBV6-6	-	TRBJ1-1	TGTGCCAGCAGTTACGATGGATCGGCCGGGAACACTGAAGCTTTCTTT	CASSYDGSAGNTEAFF
few	TRBV6-5	TRBD2	TRBJ2-4	TGTGCCAGCAGCCCGGTAGCGGGAGGGCCCAAAAACATTCAGTACTTC	CASSPVAGGPKNIQYF
-	TRBV18	-	TRBJ2-1	TGTGCCAGCTCACCCACGGGGGATGCCAATGAGCAGTTCTTC	CASSPTGDANEQFF
many	TRBV4-1	-	TRBJ1-4	TGCGCCAGCAGCTTTAACTCGATAAATGAAAAACTGTTTTTT	CASSFNSINEKLFF
-	TRBV5-4	-	TRBJ1-2	TGTGCCAGCAGGTGGGGAGACAGTAACTATGGCTACACCTTC	CASRWGDSNYGYTF
-	TRBV6-5	-	TRBJ2-7	TGTGCCAGCAGTTACGTGGGTGAGCAGTACTTC	CASSYVGEQYF
few	TRBV12-3/TRBV12-4	-	TRBJ1-4	TGTGCCAGCAGTTTGAGACCCCCGGGAACTAATGAAAAACTGTTTTTT	CASSLRPPGTNEKLFF
many	TRBV19	-	TRBJ1-5	TGTGCCAGTAGAAAGACAACAGGGATCGAGGGCCAGCCCCAGCATTTT	CASRKTTGIEGQPQHF
-	TRBV6-1	TRBD2	TRBJ2-7	TGTGCCAGCATTCCCACTAGCGGGGGGGGATACGAGCAGTACTTC	CASIPTSGGGYEQYF